Detailed here is one T cell receptor beta chain. The antigen is undetermined. This entry belongs to a study of long-term antiretroviral therapy in people with HIV. CDR1 is MNHNY and CDR2 is SVGAGI in the germline V gene (reference sequence). The CDR3 spans 14 residues. V lost 5 bases and J lost 8, with 16 bases in between. Study findings and constraints: No data on ART adherence, viral resistance or therapy changes.

immunoSEQ v3.0 was run at survey level. Some clones are missing from TCRdb's copy, which holds only in-frame ones; the method was immunoSEQ multiplex PCR. Altogether around 35,000 clones are present, approximately 97% being singletons, with the ten largest covering under 3.5%. This TCR was recovered from a man aged 25 to 45 with HIV. J is TRBJ2-1 and V is TRBV6-6; possibly TRBD1 for D (6 bases). Sequencing used unsorted PBMCs, obtained 6.9 years after starting antiretroviral therapy. CDR3 amino acids: CASSQGLGGYEQFF. The CDR3 coding sequence is TGTGCCAGCAGTCAAGGCCTAGGGGGATATGAGCAGTTCTTC.